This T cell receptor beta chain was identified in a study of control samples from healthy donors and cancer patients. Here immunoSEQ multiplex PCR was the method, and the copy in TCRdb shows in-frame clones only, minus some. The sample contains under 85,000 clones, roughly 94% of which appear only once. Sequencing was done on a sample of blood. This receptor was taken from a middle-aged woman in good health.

This CDR3 reads CASSLRGSSFTDTQYF. The CDR3 DNA reads as TGTGCCAGCAGCTTACGGGGGAGCTCGTTCACAGATACGCAGTATTTT. V gene TRBV7-9 combines with J gene TRBJ2-3; D possibly corresponds to TRBD2 (6 bases). V was pared by 2 bases and J by 2 bases, with 14 bases between. CDR3 length: 16 residues. CDR1 is SEHNR and CDR2 is FQNEAQ in the germline V gene (reference sequence).